This T cell receptor (beta chain) was sequenced in a study of graft-versus-host responses after intestinal transplantation. Across the study: Anti-thymocyte globulin induction was given to all recipients, followed by tacrolimus and steroids for 2 to 3 years. Study results and limitations: Graft-donor T cell macrochimerism in patients accompanied high graft-versus-host to host-versus-graft clonal ratios in allografts. Early declines in HvG clones that occurred post-transplant were associated with peak circulating GvH clone levels.

CFSE-labeled responder cells (around 200,000) were plated with around 200,000 irradiated, violet-dye-labeled stimulator cells. Sorting of proliferating CFSE-low CD3+CD4+ and CD3+CD8+ responders took place after the reaction. CDR3 size: 14 residues. V shed 5 bases and J 6 bases; nucleotides not matched to a gene: 9. The V gene's germline CDR1 is LNHDA and CDR2 SQIVND (reference sequence). This clone was recorded a few times. Here immunoSEQ multiplex PCR was the method, and the copy in TCRdb shows in-frame clones only, minus some. The table records 5,500 to 7,000 clones, about 30% of them present only once.

This sequence joins TRBV19 and TRBJ1-1, with 7 bases matching TRBD1. The TCR comes from a human patient who received an intestinal transplant. The sequences come from alloreactive CD8+ T cells from a mixed lymphocyte reaction culture, collected before intestinal transplant. Subset: CFSE-low proliferating T cells sorted from approximately 6-day pre-transplant mixed lymphocyte reaction (GvH or HvG direction). As DNA, the CDR3 is TGTGCCAGTAGTGCACGACAGGGCTTGTCTGAAGCTTTCTTT. This encodes CASSARQGLSEAFF. Full variable domain (remainder filled in from reference TRBV19 and TRBJ1-1): DGGITQSPKYLFRKEGQNVTLSCEQNLNHDAMYWYRQDPGQGLRLIYYSQIVNDFQKGDIAEGYSVSREKKESFPLTVTSAQKNPTAFYLCASSARQGLSEAFFGQGTRLTVV.